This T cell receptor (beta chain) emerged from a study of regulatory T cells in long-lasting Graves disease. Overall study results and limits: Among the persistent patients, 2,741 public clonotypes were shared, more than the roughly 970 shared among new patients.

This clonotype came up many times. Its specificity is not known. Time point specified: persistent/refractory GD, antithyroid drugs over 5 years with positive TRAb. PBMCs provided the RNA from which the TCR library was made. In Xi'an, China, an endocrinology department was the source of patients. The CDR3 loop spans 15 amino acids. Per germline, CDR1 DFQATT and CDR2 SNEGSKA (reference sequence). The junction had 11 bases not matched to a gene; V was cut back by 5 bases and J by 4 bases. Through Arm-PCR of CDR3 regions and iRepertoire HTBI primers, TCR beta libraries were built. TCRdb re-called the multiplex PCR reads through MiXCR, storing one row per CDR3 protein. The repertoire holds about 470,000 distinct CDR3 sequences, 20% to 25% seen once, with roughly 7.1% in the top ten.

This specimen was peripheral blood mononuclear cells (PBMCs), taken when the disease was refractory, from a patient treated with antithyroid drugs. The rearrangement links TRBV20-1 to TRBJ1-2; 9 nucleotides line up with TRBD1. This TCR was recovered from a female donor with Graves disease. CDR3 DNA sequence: TGCAGTGCTCCCCCATCCCCGACAGGGGGCTATGGCTACACCTTC. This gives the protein CSAPPSPTGGYGYTF.